One sample yielded the 27 T cell receptor beta chains listed below, sequenced in a study of T cell responses to AZD1222 COVID-19 vaccine. Some clones are missing from TCRdb's copy, which holds only in-frame ones; the method was immunoSEQ multiplex PCR. The table lists 100,000 or so clones, approximately 89% of them singletons, with over 3.5% in the top ten. The specimen comprised peripheral blood, sampled on day 0 of AZD1222 vaccination. Receptor source: an adult in good health.

The chain carries TRBV7-8 and TRBJ1-1, with D uncertain. The CDR3 totals 16 residues. CDR1 is SGHVS, CDR2 FQNEAQ, per germline. Trimming took 2 bases from V and 0 from J, leaving 13 bases between them. The CDR3 sequence: CASSLLQSYMNTEAFF. CDR3 nucleotide sequence: TGTGCCAGCAGCTTACTTCAGAGTTACATGAACACTGAAGCTTTCTTT.

Only one count was recorded for this clone. The V call is TRBV12-3 or TRBV12-4, the J call TRBJ1-1, with no clear D. Trimming removed 3 bases from V and 7 bases from J, with 6 bases in between. CDR3 length: 11 amino acids. The CDR3 DNA reads as TGTGCCAGCAGTTTTGGTCTTGAAGCTTTCTTT. Encoded protein: CASSFGLEAFF.

The chain combines TRBV11-3 with TRBJ2-1; 11 positions agree with TRBD2. The J segment lost 4 bases and the V segment lost 5 bases, leaving 4 bases of the junction unmatched. Germline V gene lookup returns CDR1 SGHNT and CDR2 YENEEA. The CDR3 is 15 residues long. The DNA of the CDR3 is TGTGCCAGCAGCCCCGGGACTAGCGGATACAATGAGCAGTTCTTC. It translates to CASSPGTSGYNEQFF. Full variable domain (outside the CDR3, taken from reference TRBV11-3 and TRBJ2-1): EAGVVQSPRYKIIEKKQPVAFWCNPISGHNTLYWYLQNLGQGPELLIRYENEEAVDDSQLPKDRFSAERLKGVDSTLKIQPAELGDSAVYLCASSPGTSGYNEQFFGPGTRLTVL.

This sequence joins TRBV19 and TRBJ1-6, with D perhaps matching TRBD1 (5 bases). V gave up 5 bases and J gave up 6 bases, with 11 bases separating them. Germline CDR1 LNHDA, CDR2 SQIVND (reference sequence). There are 14 residues in the CDR3. The CDR3 region has the DNA TGTGCCAGTAGTCCCCCGACAGCTAATTCACCCCTCCACTTT. This translates into CASSPPTANSPLHF.

This rearrangement joins TRBV5-6 to TRBJ1-1, with 9 bases that match TRBD1. The length of the CDR3 is 15 residues. J lost 2 bases, V lost 0 bases, and 2 bases had no gene match. The germline CDR1 and CDR2 sequences are SGHDT and YYEEEE. DNA for the CDR3: TGTGCCAGCAGCTTGGGGGACAGGGACAACACTGAAGCTTTCTTT. Translated, it gives CASSLGDRDNTEAFF.

V and J are TRBV5-4 and TRBJ1-2; the match to TRBD1 covers 10 bases. Trimming removed 5 bases from V and 6 bases from J; junction bases left unmatched: 4. This CDR3 has 13 residues. Germline V gene sequence: CDR1 SGHNT, CDR2 YYREEE (reference sequence). The CDR3 DNA is TGTGCCAGCAGTTGGGACAGGGGTGATGGCTACACCTTC. The encoded protein is CASSWDRGDGYTF.

V usage is TRBV11-3 and J usage is TRBJ2-5; TRBD1 matches 10 bases. This CDR3 has 14 residues. With 5 bases clipped from V and 4 bases from J, the junction kept 4 bases outside the gene matches. The germline gives CDR1 SGHNT, CDR2 YENEEA. The CDR3 nucleotides are TGTGCCAGCAGCCAGGGACAGGGGAGAGAGACCCAGTACTTC. Translated: CASSQGQGRETQYF.

In its sample, this clone was seen once. This sequence joins TRBV18 and TRBJ2-2; a possible D gene is TRBD2 (6 bases). Germline V CDR1 and CDR2: KGHSH, LQKENI. V shed 5 bases and J shed 4 bases, with 17 bases lying between them. This CDR3 comprises 16 residues. For the CDR3, the DNA is TGTGCCAGCTCATCCGGGACTTGGTCGAGCACCGGGGAGCTGTTTTTT. This sequence encodes CASSSGTWSSTGELFF.

The V gene is TRBV4-3, the J gene TRBJ1-1; D is uncertain. Deletions cut 2 bases from V and 1 base from J, with 8 bases between. The CDR3 spans 14 residues. In germline, CDR1 is LGHNA, CDR2 YSLEER. The CDR3 spells CASSQNIANTEAFF. CDR3 DNA: TGCGCCAGCAGCCAAAATATTGCGAACACTGAAGCTTTCTTT.

This clone was observed a few times. The rearrangement links TRBV19 to TRBJ1-1, with D uncertain. Trimming pared 2 bases from V and 1 base from J, leaving 5 bases between. The CDR3 totals 13 residues. In germline, CDR1 is LNHDA, CDR2 SQIVND (reference sequence). CDR3 loop: CASSISQNTEAFF. The CDR3 DNA is TGTGCCAGTAGTATATCACAGAACACTGAAGCTTTCTTT.

The chain employs TRBV24-1 and TRBJ1-3, with a tentative D call TRBD1 (5 bases). The germline gives CDR1 KGHDR, CDR2 SFDVKD. The CDR3 sequence is 14 residues long. CDR3 residues: CVPVGGSSGNTIYF. In DNA, the CDR3 is TGTGTACCAGTCGGGGGGTCCTCTGGAAACACCATATATTTT.

This chain links TRBV10-3 with TRBJ1-2; D gene unclear. CDR1 and CDR2 (germline): ENHRY, SYGVKD. The CDR3 consists of 14 residues. The V end was cut by 3 bases, the J end by 3 bases, with 11 bases between. Written as DNA, the CDR3 is TGTGCCATCAGTGACCCTACAGTCGACTATGGCTACACCTTC. It specifies CAISDPTVDYGYTF.

Only one count was recorded for this clone. J is TRBJ1-2 and V is TRBV6-5; a weak D match, TRBD1 (5 bases). CDR1 is MNHEY, CDR2 SVGAGI, per germline. Trimming cost V 7 bases and J 9 bases, with 21 bases left between them. This CDR3 spans 14 amino acids. In DNA, the CDR3 is TGTGCCAGCATCCCCGGTGGTCGTGGGACTAGCTACACCTTC. Translating it yields CASIPGGRGTSYTF.

The rearrangement uses TRBV4-1 and TRBJ2-3, with TRBD2 as a possible D gene (7 bases). V lost 2 bases to trimming and J lost 2 bases, with 20 bases between them. The CDR3 length is 18 residues. The V gene's germline CDR1 is MGHRA and CDR2 YSYEKL. CDR3 amino acids: CASSQLIGGALNTDTQYF. Written as DNA, the CDR3 is TGCGCCAGCAGCCAACTTATTGGGGGGGCCCTTAACACAGATACGCAGTATTTT.

The chain employs TRBV2 and TRBJ1-1, with D unresolved. Trimming pared 8 bases from V and 1 base from J, leaving 5 bases between. The CDR3 is 11 residues long. The germline CDR1 and CDR2 sequences are SNHLY and FYNNEI. DNA for the CDR3: TGTGCCAGCGGAAGGAACACTGAAGCTTTCTTT. Protein sequence: CASGRNTEAFF.

The V and J genes are TRBV6-4 and TRBJ2-2; 8 positions match TRBD2. The J segment lost 5 bases and the V segment lost 0 bases, leaving 5 bases of the junction unmatched. Germline V lookup: CDR1 MRHNA, CDR2 SNTAGT. The CDR3 runs to 16 residues. The CDR3, as DNA: TGTGCCAGCAGTGACTCAGATAGCGGGGAAACCGGGGAGCTGTTTTTT. Translating it yields CASSDSDSGETGELFF.

The rearrangement uses TRBV6-4 and TRBJ2-3, with a weak D call TRBD1 (5 bases). This CDR3 has 11 amino acids. V lost 10 bases, J lost 8 bases, and 13 bases lay in between. The V gene's germline CDR1 is MRHNA and CDR2 SNTAGT. The CDR3 protein is CATRALGTQYF. CDR3 sequence (DNA): TGTGCCACCAGGGCCCTAGGTACGCAGTATTTT.

This rearrangement joins TRBV5-1 to TRBJ2-2; possibly TRBD2 for D (6 bases). Germline V gives CDR1 SGHRS, CDR2 YFSETQ. The V and J ends lost 0 bases and 4 bases respectively, with 7 bases between them. The CDR3 runs 14 residues. The CDR3 region has the DNA TGCGCCAGCAGCTTGGACGGGGGCACCGGGGAGCTGTTTTTT. As protein: CASSLDGGTGELFF.

This clone came up once. V gene TRBV28 combines with J gene TRBJ2-1; 9 nucleotides match TRBD2. Germline V gives CDR1 MDHEN, CDR2 SYDVKM. This CDR3 is built from 18 residues. V shed 5 bases, J shed 0 bases, and the junction held 11 bases outside the gene matches. CDR3 sequence (DNA): TGTGCCAGCAGTCCCCGACTAGCGGCCCTAAGCTCCTACAATGAGCAGTTCTTC. This gives the protein CASSPRLAALSSYNEQFF.

The chain combines TRBV20-1 with TRBJ2-7; D not certain. The V end was cut by 3 bases, the J end by 1 base, with 7 bases between. The CDR3 covers 12 residues. Germline loops: CDR1 DFQATT, CDR2 SNEGSKA (reference sequence). CDR3 loop: CSASYGSYEQYF. The DNA of the CDR3 is TGCAGTGCTAGTTACGGTTCCTACGAGCAGTACTTC.

This clone was counted a single time. V is TRBV9 and J is TRBJ1-6, with TRBD1 identical over 7 bases. The CDR3 spans 19 residues. The J segment lost 0 bases and the V segment lost 3 bases, leaving 12 bases of the junction unmatched. The V gene's germline CDR1 is SGDLS and CDR2 YYNGEE. The chain's CDR3 is CASSETGTEFSSYNSPLHF. The CDR3 nucleotides read TGTGCCAGCAGCGAGACCGGGACAGAATTTAGCTCCTATAATTCACCCCTCCACTTT.

This chain joins TRBV5-1 and TRBJ1-1, with D tentatively TRBD1 (6 bases). The CDR3 covers 15 residues. The germline V gene has CDR1 SGHRS and CDR2 YFSETQ. V was pared by 3 bases and J by 4 bases, with 16 bases between. The CDR3 reads CASSSHQGISTEAFF. DNA of the CDR3: TGCGCCAGCAGCTCCCATCAGGGGATTTCCACTGAAGCTTTCTTT. Looking up the rest from reference TRBV5-1 and TRBJ1-1 gives the full variable domain: KAGVTQTPRYLIKTRGQQVTLSCSPISGHRSVSWYQQTPGQGLQFLFEYFSETQRNKGNFPGRFSGRQFSNSRSEMNVSTLELGDSALYLCASSSHQGISTEAFFGQGTRLTVV.

The V call is TRBV5-4, the J call TRBJ1-1; possibly TRBD1 for D (5 bases). Germline values: CDR1 SGHNT, CDR2 YYREEE (reference sequence). Trimming removed 4 bases from V and 0 bases from J, with 13 bases in between. The CDR3 is 15 amino acids. CDR3 loop: CASSRGDRMNTEAFF. CDR3 DNA: TGTGCCAGCAGCAGGGGAGACAGAATGAACACTGAAGCTTTCTTT.

The chain joins TRBV7-6 to TRBJ1-2, with 10 bases that match TRBD1. The CDR3 has 17 amino acids. J gave up 6 bases and V 5 bases, and 15 bases lay outside the gene matches. CDR1 and CDR2 from the germline V gene are SGHVS and FNYEAQ. This CDR3 reads CASSPQNSRDRGHGYTF. The CDR3 bases are TGTGCCAGCAGCCCCCAAAATAGCCGGGACAGGGGACATGGCTACACCTTC.

CDR3: CASSYSTGDTEAFF. CDR3 coding DNA: TGTGCCAGCAGTTACTCGACGGGTGACACTGAAGCTTTCTTT. The chain combines TRBV6-5 with TRBJ1-1; no clear D gene. V was cut by 0 bases and J by 3 bases, with 8 bases left in between. The CDR3 spans 14 residues. Germline V gives CDR1 MNHEY, CDR2 SVGAGI.

The V gene is TRBV19, the J gene TRBJ2-7; 11 bases align to TRBD1. Germline trimming cut 4 bases from V and 7 bases from J; bases unmatched to any gene: 9. This CDR3 is 15 amino acids long. Germline values: CDR1 LNHDA, CDR2 SQIVND (reference sequence). The CDR3 loop reads CASSSFGQGAGEQYF. The CDR3 DNA reads as TGTGCCAGTAGTAGCTTCGGACAGGGGGCGGGGGAGCAGTACTTC.

The J gene is TRBJ2-7, the V gene TRBV5-6; no reliable D call. Trimming removed 2 bases at V and 7 bases at J, with 13 bases between. Looked up from germline, CDR1 is SGHDT and CDR2 is YYEEEE. CDR3 length: 13 amino acids. The CDR3 is CASSFTTQWEQYF. The CDR3 bases are TGTGCCAGCAGCTTCACAACCCAGTGGGAGCAGTACTTC.